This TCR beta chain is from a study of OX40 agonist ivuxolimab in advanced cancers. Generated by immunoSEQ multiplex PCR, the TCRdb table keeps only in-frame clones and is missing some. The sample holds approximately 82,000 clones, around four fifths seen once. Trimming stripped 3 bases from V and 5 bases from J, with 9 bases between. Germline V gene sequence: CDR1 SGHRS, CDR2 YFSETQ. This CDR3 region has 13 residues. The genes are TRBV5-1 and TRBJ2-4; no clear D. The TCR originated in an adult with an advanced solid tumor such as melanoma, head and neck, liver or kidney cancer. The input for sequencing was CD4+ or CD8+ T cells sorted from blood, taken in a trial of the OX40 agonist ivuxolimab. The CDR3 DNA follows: TGCGCCAGCAGCTCCCGACCCCAAAACATTCAGTACTTC. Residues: CASSSRPQNIQYF.